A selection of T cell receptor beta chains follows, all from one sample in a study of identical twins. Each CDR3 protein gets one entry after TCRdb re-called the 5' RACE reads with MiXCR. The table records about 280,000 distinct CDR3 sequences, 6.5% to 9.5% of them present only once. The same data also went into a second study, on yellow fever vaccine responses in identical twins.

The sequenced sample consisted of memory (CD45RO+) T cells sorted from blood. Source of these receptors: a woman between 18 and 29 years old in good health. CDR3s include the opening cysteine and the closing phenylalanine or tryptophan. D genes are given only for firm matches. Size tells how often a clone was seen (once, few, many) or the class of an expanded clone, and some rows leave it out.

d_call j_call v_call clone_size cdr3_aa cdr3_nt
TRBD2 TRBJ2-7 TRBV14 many CASSQDSGGTSYEQYF TGTGCCAGCAGCCAAGATTCGGGGGGTACTTCCTACGAGCAGTACTTC
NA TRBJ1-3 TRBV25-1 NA CASSGVVGNTIYF TGTGCCAGCAGTGGGGTCGTTGGAAACACCATATATTTT
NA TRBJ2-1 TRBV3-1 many CASSQSGPGEQFF TGTGCCAGCAGCCAATCGGGGCCAGGGGAGCAGTTCTTC
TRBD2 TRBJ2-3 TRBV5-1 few CASSSRTSGRGTDTQYF TGCGCCAGCAGCTCGCGGACTAGCGGGAGAGGCACAGATACGCAGTATTTT
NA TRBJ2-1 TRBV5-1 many CASSRGVGGGNEQFF TGCGCCAGCAGCCGAGGGGTAGGAGGGGGTAATGAGCAGTTCTTC
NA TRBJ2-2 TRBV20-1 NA CSARDPGPAGNTGELFF TGCAGTGCTAGAGATCCCGGGCCCGCCGGGAACACCGGGGAGCTGTTTTTT
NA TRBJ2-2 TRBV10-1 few CASSDPQDVGELFF TGCGCCAGCAGTGACCCACAGGACGTCGGGGAGCTGTTTTTT
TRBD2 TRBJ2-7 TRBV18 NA CASSPPSGRISEQYF TGTGCCAGCTCACCACCTAGCGGGAGGATATCCGAGCAGTACTTC
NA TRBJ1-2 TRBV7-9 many CASSPRWGRYGYTF TGTGCCAGCAGCCCGAGGTGGGGAAGGTATGGCTACACCTTC
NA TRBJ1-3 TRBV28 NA CASSLERAAGNTIYF TGTGCCAGCAGTTTGGAACGGGCGGCTGGAAACACCATATATTTT
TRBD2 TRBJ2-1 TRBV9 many CASSVGRTGLAGYNEQFF TGTGCCAGCAGCGTAGGCCGAACGGGGCTAGCGGGATACAATGAGCAGTTCTTC
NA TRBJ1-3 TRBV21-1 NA CASSKGTGDLMSSGNTIYF TGTGCCAGCAGCAAAGGGACAGGGGACCTAATGAGCTCTGGAAACACCATATATTTT
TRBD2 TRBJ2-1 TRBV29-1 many CSVEDRELAGFF TGCAGCGTTGAAGATAGAGAGCTAGCGGGGTTCTTC
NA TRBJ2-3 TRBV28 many CASSRGGSDTQYF TGTGCCAGCAGTCGGGGCGGCTCAGATACGCAGTATTTT
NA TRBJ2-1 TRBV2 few CASSELERLYNEQFF TGTGCCAGCAGTGAATTGGAGCGCCTATACAATGAGCAGTTCTTC
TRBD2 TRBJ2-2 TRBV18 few CASSSSGGANTGELFF TGTGCCAGCTCATCTAGCGGGGGTGCGAACACCGGGGAGCTGTTTTTT
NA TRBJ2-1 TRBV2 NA CANRPGTIGGEQFF TGTGCCAACCGCCCCGGGACCATCGGCGGTGAGCAGTTCTTC
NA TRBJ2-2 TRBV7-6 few CASSWGRGGNTGELFF TGTGCCAGCAGCTGGGGGCGCGGGGGAAACACCGGGGAGCTGTTTTTT
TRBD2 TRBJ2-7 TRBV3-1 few CASSTSVSSYEQYF TGTGCCAGCAGTACTAGCGTGAGCTCCTACGAGCAGTACTTC
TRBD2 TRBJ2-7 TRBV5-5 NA CASRFGLAGGYSYEQYF TGTGCCAGCAGGTTTGGACTAGCGGGAGGCTACTCCTACGAGCAGTACTTC
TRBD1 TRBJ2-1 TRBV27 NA CASSSPGQGIWEQFF TGTGCCAGCAGTTCGCCGGGACAGGGGATCTGGGAGCAGTTCTTC
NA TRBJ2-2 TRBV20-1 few CSAPFPGRENTGELFF TGCAGTGCTCCATTTCCGGGACGGGAGAACACCGGGGAGCTGTTTTTT
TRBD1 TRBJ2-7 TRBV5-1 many CASSSRQGLPSYEQYF TGCGCCAGCAGCTCCCGACAGGGGTTGCCCTCCTACGAGCAGTACTTC
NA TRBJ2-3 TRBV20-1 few CSALGSDTDTQYF TGCAGTGCCCTGGGGTCGGACACAGATACGCAGTATTTT
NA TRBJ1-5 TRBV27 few CASSSIRGDNQPQHF TGTGCCAGCAGTTCCATCCGGGGAGACAATCAGCCCCAGCATTTT
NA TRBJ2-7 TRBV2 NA CASSGPTRLNEQYF TGTGCCAGCAGTGGACCGACTAGGCTCAACGAGCAGTACTTC
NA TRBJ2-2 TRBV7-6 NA CASSLTLGIKGTGELFF TGTGCCAGCAGCTTAACCTTAGGGATAAAAGGGACCGGGGAGCTGTTTTTT
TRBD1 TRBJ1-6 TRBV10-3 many CAISEAGTGLGNSPLHF TGTGCCATCAGCGAGGCCGGGACAGGGTTGGGTAATTCACCCCTCCACTTT
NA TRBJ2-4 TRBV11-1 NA CASSERTDMTLAKNIQYF TGTGCCAGCAGCGAGCGGACGGATATGACTTTAGCCAAAAACATTCAGTACTTC
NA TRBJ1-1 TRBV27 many CASSYLPRGGTEAFF TGTGCCAGCAGTTACCTCCCCAGGGGAGGCACTGAAGCTTTCTTT
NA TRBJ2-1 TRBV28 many CASRTLHRAGYNEQFF TGTGCCAGCAGAACTCTTCACAGGGCGGGCTACAATGAGCAGTTCTTC
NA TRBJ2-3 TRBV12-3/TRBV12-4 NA CASSLEGITDTQYF TGTGCCAGCAGTTTGGAGGGGATCACAGATACGCAGTATTTT